The 21 T cell receptor beta chains below come from one sample, sequenced in a study of blood T cell repertoires in COVID-19. The method was immunoSEQ multiplex PCR; TCRdb's version includes in-frame clones alone and lacks a portion of them. The sample gives about 230,000 clones, roughly 84% of which show up once; 1.4% is in the top ten. Sequenced material: peripheral blood. The receptors were sampled from a woman aged 40 to 50 who had recovered from COVID-19.

This clone occurred a few times. This chain uses TRBV4-3 with TRBJ1-2; no definite D call. The V end lost 4 bases, the J end lost 4 bases, and 10 bases lay between the germline ends. This CDR3 spans 13 amino acids. Germline CDR1 LGHNA, CDR2 YSLEER. Here the CDR3 DNA reads TGCGCCAGCAGCCCTCAAGGAGGCTATGGCTACACCTTC. Amino acid sequence: CASSPQGGYGYTF.

This clone was seen only once. The CDR3: CASSLAGISAQYF. The CDR3 nucleotides are TGCGCCAGCAGCTTGGCCGGCATTTCAGCGCAGTACTTC. The J gene is TRBJ2-5, the V gene TRBV5-1; D gene uncertain. Germline V gene sequence: CDR1 SGHRS, CDR2 YFSETQ. The CDR3 extends over 13 amino acids. V lost 0 bases and J lost 11, with 14 bases in between.

V usage is TRBV2 and J usage is TRBJ1-5; D unclear. The germline V gene has CDR1 SNHLY and CDR2 FYNNEI. V was trimmed by 3 bases and J by 0 bases, leaving 9 bases between them. The CDR3 runs 15 residues. CDR3 sequence reads: CASSDRGNSNQPQHF. CDR3 in DNA: TGTGCCAGCAGTGATCGAGGAAATAGCAATCAGCCCCAGCATTTT.

This chain links TRBV5-1 with TRBJ1-1; D is unclear. The germline V gene encodes CDR1 SGHRS and CDR2 YFSETQ. V lost 0 bases to trimming and J lost 1 base, with 4 bases between them. The CDR3 sequence is 13 residues long. The CDR3 DNA is TGCGCCAGCAGCTTGGCAGAGAACACTGAAGCTTTCTTT. It specifies CASSLAENTEAFF. The full variable domain, its missing parts supplied by reference TRBV5-1 and TRBJ1-1, is KAGVTQTPRYLIKTRGQQVTLSCSPISGHRSVSWYQQTPGQGLQFLFEYFSETQRNKGNFPGRFSGRQFSNSRSEMNVSTLELGDSALYLCASSLAENTEAFFGQGTRLTVV.

The chain joins TRBV19 to TRBJ2-7; 7 nucleotides align to TRBD1. Trimming at V came to 8 bases and at J to 2 bases, leaving 9 bases not matched to a gene. From germline, CDR1 is LNHDA and CDR2 SQIVND (reference sequence). This CDR3 comprises 14 residues. The CDR3 here is CASSGTAFPYEQYF. The CDR3 region has the DNA TGTGCCAGTTCCGGGACAGCCTTCCCCTACGAGCAGTACTTC.

This chain uses TRBV6-6 with TRBJ1-2, with 7 bases aligning to TRBD1. V lost 5 bases and J lost 7; bases outside the gene matches: 10. Germline V gene sequence: CDR1 MNHNY, CDR2 SVGAGI (reference sequence). The CDR3 extends over 14 amino acids. In nucleotides, the CDR3 is TGTGCCAGCAGTCCCCGACAGGGTAGTGGTGGCTACACCTTC. This sequence encodes CASSPRQGSGGYTF.

The chain links TRBV11-2 to TRBJ2-5, with 11 bases that match TRBD2. Germline assignment: CDR1 SGHAT and CDR2 FQNNGV. V shed 5 bases and J 3 bases; nucleotides not matched to a gene: 8. The CDR3 contains 16 residues. The CDR3 reads CASSPQVLAGEETQYF. CDR3 DNA sequence: TGTGCCAGCAGCCCACAAGTACTAGCGGGGGAAGAGACCCAGTACTTC. The whole variable domain, filled in from reference TRBV11-2 and TRBJ2-5, reads EAGVAQSPRYKIIEKRQSVAFWCNPISGHATLYWYQQILGQGPKLLIQFQNNGVVDDSQLPKDRFSAERLKGVDSTLKIQPAKLEDSAVYLCASSPQVLAGEETQYFGPGTRLLVL.

The rearrangement uses TRBV6-5 and TRBJ1-1; the D is unclear. The V end was cut by 4 bases, the J end by 0 bases, with 15 bases between. Looked up from germline, CDR1 is MNHEY and CDR2 is SVGAGI. The CDR3 extends over 16 amino acids. In DNA form, the CDR3 reads TGTGCCAGCAGTTCCAGAGACTACCTTTTGAACACTGAAGCTTTCTTT. This translates into CASSSRDYLLNTEAFF.

V usage is TRBV27 and J usage is TRBJ1-2; D is perhaps TRBD1 (5 bases). With 0 bases removed from V and 1 base from J, the gap between germline ends came to 12 bases. The V gene's germline CDR1 is MNHEY and CDR2 SMNVEV (reference sequence). This CDR3 comprises 16 residues. In nucleotides, the CDR3 is TGTGCCAGCAGTTTATCTTACACAGGAGATAACTATGGCTACACCTTC. It encodes CASSLSYTGDNYGYTF.

The chain links TRBV7-8 to TRBJ2-3, with D maybe TRBD2 (6 bases). Germline CDR1 SGHVS, CDR2 FQNEAQ. The CDR3 loop spans 17 amino acids. V lost 2 bases to trimming and J lost 4 bases, with 19 bases between them. The CDR3 nucleotides read TGTGCCAGCAGCTTAATGTCTAGCGTGTATGTATCAGATACGCAGTATTTT. Protein: CASSLMSSVYVSDTQYF.

The rearrangement joins TRBV7-2 to TRBJ2-5; TRBD2 agrees at 15 bases. V lost 3 bases and J lost 7; bases outside the gene matches: 9. This CDR3 has 17 amino acids. CDR1 and CDR2 from the germline V gene are SGHTA and FQGNSA. The CDR3 DNA reads TGTGCCAGCAGCTTCAGGACTAGCGGGGGGGGCGCCGCGACCCAGTACTTC. Translating gives CASSFRTSGGGAATQYF.

This chain connects TRBV12-3 or TRBV12-4 to TRBJ1-1, with no clear D. The CDR3 totals 12 residues. Between the trimmed V and J ends, which lost 3 bases and 5 bases, there was a span of 7 bases. The CDR3 region has the DNA TGTGCCAGCAGTTTTGCGGGGACTGAAGCTTTCTTT. Translation: CASSFAGTEAFF.

The chain is built from TRBV18 and TRBJ2-7; unclear D gene. The CDR3 runs 16 residues. Trimming pared 1 base from V and 2 bases from J, leaving 15 bases between. Germline V gene sequence: CDR1 KGHSH, CDR2 LQKENI. The CDR3 is CASSPRTLGGAYEQYF. The CDR3 DNA sequence: TGTGCCAGCTCACCACGAACTTTGGGTGGAGCCTACGAGCAGTACTTC.

This clone has only a few counts. V is TRBV5-4 and J is TRBJ2-2; 7 bases line up with TRBD1. The V segment lost 4 bases and the J segment 5 bases; nucleotides outside the gene matches: 11. There are 16 residues in the CDR3. Germline V gene lookup returns CDR1 SGHNT and CDR2 YYREEE (reference sequence). The CDR3 nucleotides read TGTGCCAGCAGCCAAAACAGGGGATCGAGAACCGGGGAGCTGTTTTTT. Amino acid sequence: CASSQNRGSRTGELFF. Filled out from reference TRBV5-4 and TRBJ2-2, the complete variable domain reads ETGVTQSPTHLIKTRGQQVTLRCSSQSGHNTVSWYQQALGQGPQFIFQYYREEENGRGNFPPRFSGLQFPNYSSELNVNALELDDSALYLCASSQNRGSRTGELFFGEGSRLTVL.

The J gene is TRBJ1-1, the V gene TRBV20-1; the D gene is possibly TRBD1 (6 bases). With 3 bases removed from V and 5 bases from J, the gap between germline ends came to 19 bases. This CDR3 is built from 15 residues. Germline assignment: CDR1 DFQATT and CDR2 SNEGSKA (reference sequence). This chain's CDR3 is CSASRIKGDWTEAFF. Written as DNA, the CDR3 is TGCAGTGCTAGTCGCATTAAGGGGGATTGGACTGAAGCTTTCTTT.

This clone was found a few times. V gene TRBV16 combines with J gene TRBJ2-3; 7 bases match TRBD1. V lost 3 bases, J lost 3 bases, and 9 bases stayed unmatched. This CDR3 is 16 amino acids long. CDR1 is KGHSY and CDR2 is FQNENV in the germline V gene. Here the CDR3 reads CASSQWRQGKTDTQYF. The CDR3 DNA reads as TGTGCCAGCAGCCAGTGGCGACAGGGTAAGACAGATACGCAGTATTTT.

The gene calls are TRBV18 and TRBJ2-2; D possibly corresponds to TRBD2 (5 bases). Per the germline V gene, CDR1 is KGHSH and CDR2 is LQKENI. CDR3 length: 17 amino acids. V gave up 1 base and J gave up 2 bases, with 14 bases separating them. CDR3 loop: CASSPRTGISNTGELFF. The CDR3 region has the DNA TGTGCCAGCTCACCACGGACCGGGATCAGCAACACCGGGGAGCTGTTTTTT.

The V and J genes are TRBV3-1 (or the pseudogene TRBV3-2) and TRBJ2-1; TRBD2 agrees at 7 bases. V was clipped by 0 bases and J by 10 bases; unmatched bases: 6. The CDR3 extends over 14 amino acids. CDR1 and CDR2 (germline): LGHDT, YNNKEL (reference sequence). CDR3 protein: CASSQDPSAGEQFF. CDR3 coding DNA: TGTGCCAGCAGCCAAGATCCCTCAGCGGGGGAGCAGTTCTTC.

The chain couples TRBV7-9 to TRBJ1-3; a possible D gene is TRBD1 (5 bases). In germline, CDR1 is SEHNR, CDR2 FQNEAQ (reference sequence). The germline V and J ends were trimmed by 5 bases and 1 base, with 15 bases remaining between them. The CDR3 has 16 amino acids. The CDR3 DNA follows: TGTGCCAGCAGCCCAGGCGGGGGTATATCTGGAAACACCATATATTTT. This gives the protein CASSPGGGISGNTIYF.

The chain combines TRBV21-1 with TRBJ1-4; TRBD1, the table's D call, lacks a check against the DNA. TRBV21-1 is described as a pseudogene. This CDR3 spans 15 amino acids. The CDR3 DNA reads as TGTGCCAGCAGCAAATCGTGGGCAGACAATGAAAAACTGTTTTTT. It encodes CASSKSWADNEKLFF.

The J gene is TRBJ2-1, the V gene TRBV9; a possible D gene is TRBD2 (7 bases). Germline V CDR1 and CDR2: SGDLS, YYNGEE. V was pared by 5 bases and J by 3 bases, with 15 bases between. There are 15 residues in the CDR3. DNA of the CDR3: TGTGCCAGCAGTGCCAAGGGGGGGGACTACAATGAGCAGTTCTTC. Translating gives CASSAKGGDYNEQFF. Full variable domain (outside the CDR3, taken from reference TRBV9 and TRBJ2-1): DSGVTQTPKHLITATGQRVTLRCSPRSGDLSVYWYQQSLDQGLQFLIQYYNGEERAKGNILERFSAQQFPDLHSELNLSSLELGDSALYFCASSAKGGDYNEQFFGPGTRLTVL.